Shown below are 14 T cell receptor beta chains from a single sample sequenced in a study of T cell repertoires in cytomegalovirus infection. TCRdb ran MiXCR on the reads and lists one entry per CDR3 protein. The sample shows under 150,000 distinct CDR3 sequences, 7.5% to 9% of them seen only once. The sample consisted of PBMCs. Source of these receptors: a human donor in good health (CMV status not recorded). Some clones in this sample may be carry-over from other donors' samples.

This clonotype was counted a few times. This sequence joins TRBV5-1 and TRBJ2-4, with 7 positions matching TRBD1. Germline V gives CDR1 SGHRS, CDR2 YFSETQ. V trimming: 4 bases; J trimming: 9 bases; junction bases outside the gene matches: 7. CDR3 length: 13 amino acids. CDR3 bases: TGCGCCAGCAGCCCCCGACAGGGATCCATTCAGTACTTC. Residues: CASSPRQGSIQYF.

This clonotype was detected ten times or more. V gene TRBV25-1 combines with J gene TRBJ1-1, with D hard to call. The germline gives CDR1 MGHDK, CDR2 SYGVNS. V shed 1 base and J shed 5 bases, with 2 bases lying between them. CDR3 size: 11 residues. Written as DNA, the CDR3 is TGTGCCAGCAGTGAATTAACTGAAGCTTTCTTT. It yields the protein CASSELTEAFF.

The genes are TRBV5-1 and TRBJ2-7; D possibly matches TRBD1 or TRBD2 (5 bases each). V lost 4 bases to trimming and J lost 7 bases, with 21 bases between them. This CDR3 has 15 amino acids. Germline V gives CDR1 SGHRS, CDR2 YFSETQ. CDR3 amino acids: CASSPKGTVHREQYF. For the CDR3, the DNA is TGCGCCAGCAGCCCGAAAGGGACGGTGCATCGGGAGCAGTACTTC.

This chain connects TRBV5-1 to TRBJ2-2; possibly TRBD1 for D (5 bases). The CDR3 runs to 15 residues. Trimming removed 4 bases at V and 1 base at J, with 11 bases between. The V gene's germline CDR1 is SGHRS and CDR2 YFSETQ. CDR3: CASSPGAVNTGELFF. DNA of the CDR3: TGCGCCAGCAGCCCTGGGGCAGTGAACACCGGGGAGCTGTTTTTT. Drawing the rest from reference TRBV5-1 and TRBJ2-2, the complete variable domain is KAGVTQTPRYLIKTRGQQVTLSCSPISGHRSVSWYQQTPGQGLQFLFEYFSETQRNKGNFPGRFSGRQFSNSRSEMNVSTLELGDSALYLCASSPGAVNTGELFFGEGSRLTVL.

This clonotype was picked up many times. This chain uses TRBV7-9 with TRBJ2-7; the D call may be TRBD1 or TRBD2 (7 bases each). This CDR3 spans 16 amino acids. V was pared by 4 bases and J by 0 bases, with 16 bases between. CDR1 and CDR2 from the germline V gene are SEHNR and FQNEAQ (reference sequence). DNA of the CDR3: TGTGCCAGCAGCTCCCTTGGGGGGGACAGCTCCTACGAGCAGTACTTC. Its protein is CASSSLGGDSSYEQYF.

This clonotype was observed many times. This chain joins TRBV20-1 and TRBJ1-6; TRBD1 matches at 7 bases. CDR3 length equals 15 residues. From germline, CDR1 is DFQATT and CDR2 SNEGSKA (reference sequence). The trim removed 6 bases at V and 7 bases at J, leaving 12 bases unmatched. The CDR3 spells CSARDSLMGNSPLHF. Written as DNA, the CDR3 is TGCAGTGCCCGGGACAGTTTAATGGGGAATTCACCCCTCCACTTT.

This clonotype was counted many times. This chain links TRBV11-2 with TRBJ2-7, with 7 bases lining up with TRBD1. The CDR3 is made up of 17 amino acids. Unmatched junction bases numbered 17, after V lost 7 bases and J lost 2 bases. CDR1 and CDR2 from the germline V gene are SGHAT and FQNNGV. The CDR3 DNA is TGTGCCAGCACCTTGAATGGGGTAACAGGGGCTCCCTACGAGCAGTACTTC. Protein: CASTLNGVTGAPYEQYF.

Ten or more counts support this clonotype. This chain uses TRBV7-2 with TRBJ1-3; D possibly corresponds to TRBD1 (6 bases). CDR3 size: 15 residues. Germline CDR1 is SGHTA and CDR2 is FQGNSA. Trimming removed 5 bases from V and 1 base from J, with 12 bases in between. The CDR3 sequence is CASSRQVLSGNTIYF. DNA for the CDR3: TGTGCCAGCAGCCGACAGGTCCTATCTGGAAACACCATATATTTT.

In the case of this clonotype: A much bigger clone sits one base away, suggesting this may be a read error. The chain links TRBV14 to TRBJ1-1; no definite D call. The CDR3 consists of 15 residues. The germline gives CDR1 SGHDN, CDR2 FVKESK. V lost 4 bases to trimming and J lost 0 bases, with 12 bases between them. CDR3 loop: CASSLRGDMNTEAFF. CDR3 DNA: TGTGCCAGCAGCCTCCGTGGAGACATGAACACTGAAGCTTTCTTT.

In this sample, this clonotype turned up many times. The chain recombines TRBV5-1 with TRBJ2-7; 9 bases fit TRBD2. Germline CDR1 is SGHRS and CDR2 is YFSETQ. The V segment lost 4 bases and the J segment 4 bases; nucleotides outside the gene matches: 9. The CDR3 consists of 15 residues. Here the CDR3 DNA reads TGCGCCAGCAGCCCGGGACTGAGCGGGGGGTACGAGCAGTACTTC. It is translated as CASSPGLSGGYEQYF.

There are many counts of this clonotype. The V call is TRBV5-1, the J call TRBJ2-1; D unclear. Per the germline V gene, CDR1 is SGHRS and CDR2 is YFSETQ. The ends were cut back, 2 bases at V and 5 bases at J, with 8 bases in the middle. There are 13 residues in the CDR3. This CDR3 is CASSLVPDNEQFF. For the CDR3, the DNA is TGCGCCAGCAGCTTAGTCCCCGACAATGAGCAGTTCTTC. The entire variable domain, with the rest obtained from reference TRBV5-1 and TRBJ2-1, is as follows: KAGVTQTPRYLIKTRGQQVTLSCSPISGHRSVSWYQQTPGQGLQFLFEYFSETQRNKGNFPGRFSGRQFSNSRSEMNVSTLELGDSALYLCASSLVPDNEQFFGPGTRLTVL.

This clonotype was recorded many times. The rearrangement joins TRBV7-9 to TRBJ1-3; 7 bases line up with TRBD1. CDR1 and CDR2 (germline): SEHNR, FQNEAQ (reference sequence). J lost 4 bases, V lost 4 bases, and 4 bases had no gene match. The CDR3 loop spans 14 amino acids. Here the CDR3 reads CASSSGTDGNTIYF. CDR3 nucleotide sequence: TGTGCCAGCAGCTCCGGGACAGACGGAAACACCATATATTTT.

The V call is TRBV9, the J call TRBJ2-1; D is uncertain. The V end lost 0 bases, the J end lost 0 bases, and 7 bases lay between the germline ends. The CDR3 extends over 15 amino acids. Looked up from germline, CDR1 is SGDLS and CDR2 is YYNGEE. The chain's CDR3 is CASSVDRPSYNEQFF. The CDR3 DNA is TGTGCCAGCAGCGTAGACCGACCCTCCTACAATGAGCAGTTCTTC.

The sample holds many counts of this clonotype. This chain uses TRBV7-9 with TRBJ1-3; 9 nucleotides match TRBD1. CDR1 SEHNR and CDR2 FQNEAQ come from the germline V gene (reference sequence). Trimming took 7 bases from V and 0 from J; bases not matched to a gene: 19. The CDR3 runs to 20 residues. The DNA for the CDR3 is TGTGCCAGCACACGCTACGGAGGACCGGGACAGGGTTTCTCTGGAAACACCATATATTTT. Its translation is CASTRYGGPGQGFSGNTIYF.